Shown below are 5 T cell receptor beta chains from a single sample sequenced in a study of Graves' ophthalmopathy and Graves' hyperthyroidism. Researchers took RNA transcripts and amplified TCR beta CDR3 regions from them. First-round RT-PCR used HTBI primers; second-round multiplex PCR followed. TCRdb recomputed calls from the multiplex PCR reads with MiXCR, one row per CDR3 protein. The data contain approximately 700,000 distinct CDR3 sequences, about 44% of them singletons. Material for sequencing was peripheral blood. These receptors were taken from an adult man with Graves' ophthalmopathy.

This clonotype was found a few times. This sequence joins TRBV20-1 and TRBJ2-7, with unresolved D. The V gene's germline CDR1 is DFQATT and CDR2 SNEGSKA (reference sequence). This CDR3 region has 14 residues. Trimming took off 1 base at V and 6 bases at J, with 16 bases between the two ends. DNA for the CDR3: TGCAGTGCTAGAGGAGACCGTGTAACCCTCGAGCAGTACTTC. Translating gives CSARGDRVTLEQYF.

Ten or more counts support this clonotype. The J gene is TRBJ1-4, the V gene TRBV14; TRBD1 is a possible D gene (5 bases). Germline CDR1 reads SGHDN; CDR2 reads FVKESK. Deletions cut 0 bases from V and 13 bases from J, with 15 bases between. The length of the CDR3 is 14 residues. CDR3 in amino acids: CASSQDLAVGGLFF. CDR3 nucleotide sequence: TGTGCCAGCAGCCAAGATCTCGCAGTTGGGGGACTGTTTTTT.

This clonotype was detected only a few times. V is TRBV12-3 or TRBV12-4 and J is TRBJ1-1, with 7 bases that match TRBD1. The V segment lost 5 bases and the J segment 2 bases; nucleotides outside the gene matches: 11. The CDR3 loop spans 16 amino acids. Written as DNA, the CDR3 is TGTGCCAGCAGTGCTACCGAGGGACAGCCAAACACTGAAGCTTTCTTT. Its translation is CASSATEGQPNTEAFF.

A note on this clonotype: This sequence is one base from a far larger clone and is likely a read error. The J gene is TRBJ2-5, the V gene TRBV7-9; D ambiguous. Germline V gene sequence: CDR1 SEHNR, CDR2 FQNEAQ (reference sequence). This CDR3 has 11 amino acids. The CDR3 nucleotides read TGTTCCAGCAGCTGGGAAGGGACCCAGTACTTC. Its translation: CSSSWEGTQYF.

This clonotype was recorded many times. This may come from a read error, since a much larger clone is one base off. As DNA, the CDR3 is TGTGCCAGCAGCATGACAGTGAACACTGAAGCTTTCTTT. It translates to CASSMTVNTEAFF. This chain connects TRBV7-9 to TRBJ1-1, with D possibly TRBD1 on 5 matching bases. This CDR3 has 13 amino acids. CDR1 is SEHNR and CDR2 is FQNEAQ in the germline V gene (reference sequence). The ends were cut back, 5 bases at V and 0 bases at J, with 7 bases in the middle.